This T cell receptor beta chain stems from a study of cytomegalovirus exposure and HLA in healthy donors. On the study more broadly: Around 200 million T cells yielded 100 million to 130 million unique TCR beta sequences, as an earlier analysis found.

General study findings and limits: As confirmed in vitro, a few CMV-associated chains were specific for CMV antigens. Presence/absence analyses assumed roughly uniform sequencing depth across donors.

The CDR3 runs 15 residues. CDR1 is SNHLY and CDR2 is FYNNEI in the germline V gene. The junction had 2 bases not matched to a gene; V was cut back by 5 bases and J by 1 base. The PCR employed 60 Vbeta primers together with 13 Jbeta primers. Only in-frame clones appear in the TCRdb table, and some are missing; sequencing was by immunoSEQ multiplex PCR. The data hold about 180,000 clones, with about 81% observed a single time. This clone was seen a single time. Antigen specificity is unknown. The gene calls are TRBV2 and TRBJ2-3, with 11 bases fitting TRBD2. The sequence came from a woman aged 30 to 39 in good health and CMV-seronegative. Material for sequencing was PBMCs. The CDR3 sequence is CASSLLAGGTDTQYF. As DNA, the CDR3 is TGTGCCAGCAGTTTACTAGCGGGAGGCACAGATACGCAGTATTTT.